The rows below give T cell receptor beta chains drawn from one sample of a study of shared clonotypes between healthy human individuals. The table came from immunoSEQ multiplex PCR; TCRdb's copy has only in-frame clones and leaves some out. Of approximately 2.5 million clones detected, around nine tenths appear once; the ten largest clones hold about 0.13%. Source material: naive CD4+ T cells sorted from blood. The source is a man younger than 30 in good health. Each CDR3 is given with its conserved first and last residue. A D gene is named only where the DNA matches it firmly. A row's size may be missing; if present it is once, few, many or a size class.

.	TRBV5-1	TRBJ1-1	.	TGCGCCAGCAGCGGCGGACGGGGCATGAACACTGAAGCTTTCTTT	CASSGGRGMNTEAFF
.	TRBV6-5	TRBJ1-2	.	TGTGCCAGCAGTAACGGACGGGTTAACTATGGCTACACCTTC	CASSNGRVNYGYTF
.	TRBV10-3	TRBJ1-4	once	TGTGCCATCAGTGAGTCGGCGTGGGGGGAAAAACTGTTTTTT	CAISESAWGEKLFF
.	TRBV5-1	TRBJ2-1	.	TGCGCCAGCAGCTTGTCGGCTACCCATACTATTGAGCAGTTCTTC	CASSLSATHTIEQFF
.	TRBV7-9	TRBJ1-3	.	TGTGCCAGCAGCTTAATGGGGCAAGTGGGAGGAAACACCATATATTTT	CASSLMGQVGGNTIYF
.	TRBV5-1	TRBJ2-2	.	TGCGCCAGCAGCCTAAGACTAGGTGAACACACCGGGGAGCTGTTTTTT	CASSLRLGEHTGELFF
.	TRBV10-3	TRBJ2-1	.	TGTGCCATCAGCCTCGTCCACAATGAGCAGTTCTTC	CAISLVHNEQFF
.	TRBV2	TRBJ2-5	once	TGTGCCAGCAGTGAAGCGCTTAAGCCGGGGGAGACCCAGTACTTC	CASSEALKPGETQYF
.	TRBV4-3	TRBJ1-2	.	TGCGCCAGCAGCCAAGCTTTCGGGATTTTGTACTATGGCTACACCTTC	CASSQAFGILYYGYTF
.	TRBV25-1	TRBJ2-1	.	TGTGCCGGACGGACCGCGTACAATGAGCAGTTCTTC	CAGRTAYNEQFF
TRBD1	TRBV5-6	TRBJ1-6	.	TGTGCCAGCAGCTACGGGACAGGGAAAACCTATAATTCACCCCTCCACTTT	CASSYGTGKTYNSPLHF
TRBD2	TRBV20-1	TRBJ2-7	.	TGCAGTGCTCAGCGGGAGAACGAGCAGTACTTC	CSAQRENEQYF
.	TRBV6-1	TRBJ2-5	.	TGTGCCAGCAGTGAAGGGGTCGGGATCCAAGAGACCCAGTACTTC	CASSEGVGIQETQYF
.	TRBV5-1	TRBJ2-5	once	TGCGCCAGCAGCCGCTGGACGGACCAAGAGACCCAGTACTTC	CASSRWTDQETQYF
.	TRBV7-9	TRBJ2-2	.	TGTGCCAGCAGCTACCCCCGGGGGACCGGGGAGCTGTTTTTT	CASSYPRGTGELFF
TRBD1	TRBV6-1	TRBJ2-7	.	TGTGCCAGCAACGGGCAGGGGGCCCTCGAGCAGTACTTC	CASNGQGALEQYF
TRBD2	TRBV10-3	TRBJ2-3	.	TGTGCCATCAGTGAGTCGAGTATTCTAGCGGGAATATTAGCAGATACGCAGTATTTT	CAISESSILAGILADTQYF
.	TRBV7-9	TRBJ1-1	.	TGTGCCAGCAGCCCGGGACCAGAAGCTTTCTTT	CASSPGPEAFF
.	TRBV2	TRBJ2-5	.	TGTGCCAGCAGTGAAGTGGGAGAGACCCAGTACTTC	CASSEVGETQYF
.	TRBV29-1	TRBJ2-3	.	TGCAGCGTTGTCAACGCCGCGTCTCGGTCCACAGATACGCAGTATTTT	CSVVNAASRSTDTQYF
TRBD1	TRBV6-6	TRBJ2-3	once	TGTGCCAGCAGTTACCACAGGGGGGGCACAGATACGCAGTATTTT	CASSYHRGGTDTQYF
TRBD1	TRBV7-2	TRBJ2-7	.	TGTGCCAGCAATCCCGGGACAGGGCCCTACGAGCAGTACTTC	CASNPGTGPYEQYF
TRBD1	TRBV10-3	TRBJ1-2	few	TGTGCCATCAGTCAACAGGGGGTGGGCTACACCTTC	CAISQQGVGYTF